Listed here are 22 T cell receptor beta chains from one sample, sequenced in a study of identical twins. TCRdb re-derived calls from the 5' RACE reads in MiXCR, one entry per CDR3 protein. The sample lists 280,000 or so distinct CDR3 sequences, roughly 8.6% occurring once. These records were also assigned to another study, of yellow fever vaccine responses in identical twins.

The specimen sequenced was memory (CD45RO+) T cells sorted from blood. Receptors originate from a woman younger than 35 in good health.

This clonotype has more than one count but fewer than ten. CDR3 sequence: CATRTGDLNTGELFF. The DNA of the CDR3 is TGTGCCACCAGAACCGGGGACCTGAACACCGGGGAGCTGTTTTTT. The chain uses TRBV12-3 or TRBV12-4 and TRBJ2-2, with D tentatively TRBD1 or TRBD2 (5 bases each). The CDR3 has 15 amino acids. The V end lost 10 bases, the J end lost 1 base, and 16 bases lay between the germline ends.

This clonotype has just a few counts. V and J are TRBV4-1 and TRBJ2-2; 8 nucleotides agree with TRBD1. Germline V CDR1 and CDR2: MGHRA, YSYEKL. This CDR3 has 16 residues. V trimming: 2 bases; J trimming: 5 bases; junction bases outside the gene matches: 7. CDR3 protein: CASSQLDRAATGELFF. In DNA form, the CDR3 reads TGCGCCAGCAGCCAACTGGACAGGGCGGCGACCGGGGAGCTGTTTTTT.

The CDR3 protein is CSARRSGLAYNEQFF. For the CDR3, the DNA is TGCAGTGCTAGACGATCGGGACTAGCGTACAATGAGCAGTTCTTC. The V and J genes are TRBV20-1 and TRBJ2-1; TRBD2 agrees at 10 bases. Per germline, CDR1 DFQATT and CDR2 SNEGSKA (reference sequence). J was trimmed by 4 bases and V by 2 bases; bases with no gene match: 5. The CDR3 spans 15 residues.

DNA for the CDR3: TGTGCCAGCAGCCTTATAACGAACACCGGGGAGCTGTTTTTT. It specifies CASSLITNTGELFF. V is TRBV6-1 and J is TRBJ2-2; D unresolved. Trimming took 6 bases from V and 0 from J, leaving 8 bases between them. Germline-derived CDR1 and CDR2 are MNHNS and SASEGT. The CDR3 runs 14 residues.

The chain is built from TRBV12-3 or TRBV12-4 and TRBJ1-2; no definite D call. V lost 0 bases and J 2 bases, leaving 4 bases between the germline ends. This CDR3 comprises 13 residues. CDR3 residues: CASSLASNYGYTF. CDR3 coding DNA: TGTGCCAGCAGTTTAGCCAGCAACTATGGCTACACCTTC.

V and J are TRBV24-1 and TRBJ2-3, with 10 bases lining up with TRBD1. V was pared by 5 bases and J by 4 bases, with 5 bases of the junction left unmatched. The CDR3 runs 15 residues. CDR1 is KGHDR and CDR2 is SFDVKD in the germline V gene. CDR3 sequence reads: CATSGTDRGPDTQYF. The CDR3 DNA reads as TGTGCCACCAGTGGAACCGACAGGGGGCCAGATACGCAGTATTTT.

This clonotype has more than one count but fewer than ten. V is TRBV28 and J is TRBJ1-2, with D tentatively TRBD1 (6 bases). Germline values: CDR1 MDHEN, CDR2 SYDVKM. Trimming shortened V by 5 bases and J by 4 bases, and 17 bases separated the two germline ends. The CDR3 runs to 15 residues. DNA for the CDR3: TGTGCCAGCAGTGCACCCGCGACAGGATTCTATGGCTACACCTTC. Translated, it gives CASSAPATGFYGYTF.

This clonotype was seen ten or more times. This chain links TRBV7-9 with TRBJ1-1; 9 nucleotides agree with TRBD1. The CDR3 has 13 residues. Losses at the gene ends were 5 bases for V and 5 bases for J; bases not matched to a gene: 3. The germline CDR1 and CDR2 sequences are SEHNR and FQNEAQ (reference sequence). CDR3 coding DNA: TGTGCCAGCAGCGGACAGGGGCGTACTGAAGCTTTCTTT. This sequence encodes CASSGQGRTEAFF.

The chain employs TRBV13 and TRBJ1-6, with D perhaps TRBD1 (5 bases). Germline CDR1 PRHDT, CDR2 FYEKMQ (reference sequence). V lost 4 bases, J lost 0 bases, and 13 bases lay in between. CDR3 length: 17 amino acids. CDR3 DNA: TGTGCCAGCAGCTCTTTCGGGGGGAGCTCCTATAATTCACCCCTCCACTTT. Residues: CASSSFGGSSYNSPLHF.

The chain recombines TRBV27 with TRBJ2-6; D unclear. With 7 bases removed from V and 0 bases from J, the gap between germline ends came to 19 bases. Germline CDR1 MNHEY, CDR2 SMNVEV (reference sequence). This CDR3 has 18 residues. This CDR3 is CASTQRVSPNSGANVLTF. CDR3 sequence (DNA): TGTGCCAGCACCCAAAGGGTTTCTCCCAACTCTGGGGCCAACGTCCTGACTTTC.

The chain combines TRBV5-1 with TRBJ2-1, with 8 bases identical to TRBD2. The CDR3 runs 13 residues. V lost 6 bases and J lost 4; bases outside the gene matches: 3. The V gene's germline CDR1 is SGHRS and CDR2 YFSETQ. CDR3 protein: CASKTSGYNEQFF. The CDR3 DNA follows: TGCGCCAGCAAAACTAGCGGATACAATGAGCAGTTCTTC.

The CDR3 protein is CSGGPIGGVNTGELFF. CDR3 in DNA: TGCAGCGGGGGCCCGATAGGGGGGGTGAACACCGGGGAGCTGTTTTTT. V is TRBV29-1 and J is TRBJ2-2, with a possible D match to TRBD2 (7 bases). The CDR3 extends over 16 amino acids. Germline V lookup: CDR1 SQVTM, CDR2 ANQGSEA. V gave up 7 bases and J gave up 1 base, with 19 bases separating them.

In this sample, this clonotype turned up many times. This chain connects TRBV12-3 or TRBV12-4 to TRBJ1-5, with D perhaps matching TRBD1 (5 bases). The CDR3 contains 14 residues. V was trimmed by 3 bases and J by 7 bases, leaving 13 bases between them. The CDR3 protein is CASSLVGTGQPQHF. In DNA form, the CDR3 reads TGTGCCAGCAGTTTGGTCGGGACTGGGCAGCCCCAGCATTTT.

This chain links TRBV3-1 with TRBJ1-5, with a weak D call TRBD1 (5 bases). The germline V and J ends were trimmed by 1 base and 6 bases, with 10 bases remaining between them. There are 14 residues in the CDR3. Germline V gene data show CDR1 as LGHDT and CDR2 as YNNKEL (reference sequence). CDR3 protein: CASSQGGRTQPQHF. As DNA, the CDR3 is TGTGCCAGCAGCCAAGGGGGGAGGACTCAGCCCCAGCATTTT.

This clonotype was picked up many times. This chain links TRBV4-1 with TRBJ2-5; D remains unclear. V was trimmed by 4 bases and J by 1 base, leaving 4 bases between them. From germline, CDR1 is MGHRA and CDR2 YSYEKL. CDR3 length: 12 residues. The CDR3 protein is CASSRTQETQYF. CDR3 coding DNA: TGCGCCAGCAGCCGGACCCAAGAGACCCAGTACTTC.

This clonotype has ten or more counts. The CDR3 sequence is CASSPPGAGKNIQYF. CDR3 nucleotide sequence: TGTGCCAGCAGCCCTCCCGGGGCGGGCAAAAACATTCAGTACTTC. J is TRBJ2-4 and V is TRBV3-1, with D possibly being TRBD1 or TRBD2 (5 bases each). V was trimmed by 4 bases and J by 3 bases, leaving 13 bases between them. The CDR3 contains 15 residues. Germline CDR1 and CDR2: LGHDT and YNNKEL (reference sequence).

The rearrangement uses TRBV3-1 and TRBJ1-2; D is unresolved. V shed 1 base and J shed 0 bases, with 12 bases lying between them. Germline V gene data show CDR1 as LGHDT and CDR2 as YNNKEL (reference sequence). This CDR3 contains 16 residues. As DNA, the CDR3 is TGTGCCAGCAGCCAAGGTAGTGCGCCGGCTAACTATGGCTACACCTTC. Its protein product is CASSQGSAPANYGYTF.

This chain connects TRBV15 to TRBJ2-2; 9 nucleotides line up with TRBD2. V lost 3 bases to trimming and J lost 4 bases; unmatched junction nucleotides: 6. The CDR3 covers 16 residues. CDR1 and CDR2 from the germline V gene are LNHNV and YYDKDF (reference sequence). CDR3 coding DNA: TGTGCCACCAGCAGGGTGGGACTAGCCGCCACCGGGGAGCTGTTTTTT. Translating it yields CATSRVGLAATGELFF. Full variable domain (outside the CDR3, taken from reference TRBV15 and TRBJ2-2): DAMVIQNPRYQVTQFGKPVTLSCSQTLNHNVMYWYQQKSSQAPKLLFHYYDKDFNNEADTPDNFQSRRPNTSFCFLDIRSPGLGDTAMYLCATSRVGLAATGELFFGEGSRLTVL.

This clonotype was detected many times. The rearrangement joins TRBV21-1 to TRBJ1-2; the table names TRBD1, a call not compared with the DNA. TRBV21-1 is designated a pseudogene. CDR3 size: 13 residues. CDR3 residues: CARPRGADKGYTF. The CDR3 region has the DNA TGTGCCAGACCAAGGGGGGCGGATAAGGGCTACACCTTC.

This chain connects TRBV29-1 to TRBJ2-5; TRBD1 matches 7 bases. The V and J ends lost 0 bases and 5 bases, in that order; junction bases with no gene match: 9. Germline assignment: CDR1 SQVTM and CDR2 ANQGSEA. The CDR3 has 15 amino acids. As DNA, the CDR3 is TGCAGCGTTGAAGACCCATTCGTCAGGGGGGAGACCCAGTACTTC. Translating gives CSVEDPFVRGETQYF.

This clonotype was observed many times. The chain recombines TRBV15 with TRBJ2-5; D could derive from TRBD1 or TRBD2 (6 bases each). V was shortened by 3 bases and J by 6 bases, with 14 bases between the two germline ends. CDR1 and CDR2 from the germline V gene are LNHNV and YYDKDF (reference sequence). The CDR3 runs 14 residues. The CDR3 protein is CATSSDWGAKTQYF. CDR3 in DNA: TGTGCCACCAGCAGCGACTGGGGGGCAAAGACCCAGTACTTC.

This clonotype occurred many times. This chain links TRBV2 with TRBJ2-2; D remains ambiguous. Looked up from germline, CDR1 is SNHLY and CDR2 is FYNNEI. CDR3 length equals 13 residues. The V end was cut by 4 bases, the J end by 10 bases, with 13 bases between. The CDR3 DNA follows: TGTGCCAGCAGTGTTTTGGGTTCCGCGGAGCTGTTTTTT. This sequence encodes CASSVLGSAELFF. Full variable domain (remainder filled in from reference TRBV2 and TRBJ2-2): EPEVTQTPSHQVTQMGQEVILRCVPISNHLYFYWYRQILGQKVEFLVSFYNNEISEKSEIFDDQFSVERPDGSNFTLKIRSTKLEDSAMYFCASSVLGSAELFFGEGSRLTVL.